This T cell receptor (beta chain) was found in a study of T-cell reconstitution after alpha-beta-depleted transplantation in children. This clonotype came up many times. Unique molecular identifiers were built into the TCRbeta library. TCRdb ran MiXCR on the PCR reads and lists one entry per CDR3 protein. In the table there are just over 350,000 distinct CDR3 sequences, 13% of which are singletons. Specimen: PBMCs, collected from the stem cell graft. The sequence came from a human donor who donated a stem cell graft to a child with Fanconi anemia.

The CDR3 region has the DNA TGTGCCAGCAGCCAAGGAACTGGGGGGCAAGAGACCCAGTACTTC. Amino acid sequence: CASSQGTGGQETQYF. The rearrangement joins TRBV3-1 to TRBJ2-5; D is perhaps TRBD2 (6 bases). The germline V gene encodes CDR1 LGHDT and CDR2 YNNKEL (reference sequence). The germline V and J ends were trimmed by 1 base and 2 bases, with 11 bases remaining between them. This CDR3 spans 15 amino acids.